The rows below give T cell receptor beta chains drawn from one sample of a study of control samples from healthy donors and cancer patients. Assay used: immunoSEQ multiplex PCR; TCRdb lists only in-frame clones, some missing. In the table there are about 100,000 clones, roughly 84% of which are singletons. The sample taken for sequencing was blood. Receptor source: a woman in her forties or fifties in good health. Both conserved end residues are part of each CDR3. The D gene is left open where the match is weak. The size field is filled for only some rows; it gives once, few, many or a size class.

j_call,clone_size,d_call,v_call,cdr3_aa,cdr3_nt
TRBJ2-3,-,-,TRBV6-5,CASTSRVRGTDTQYF,TGTGCCAGCACTTCACGGGTGAGGGGCACAGATACGCAGTATTTT
TRBJ2-1,medium-sized,-,TRBV10-1,CARGASFYNEQFF,TGCGCCCGAGGGGCTAGTTTTTACAATGAGCAGTTCTTC
TRBJ1-6,-,TRBD1,TRBV27,CASSSRTGSNAPLHF,TGTGCCAGCAGCTCCAGGACAGGGTCGAATGCTCCCCTCCACTTT
TRBJ2-3,-,-,TRBV19,CASSGPPRDTQYF,TGTGCCAGTAGTGGGCCCCCCCGAGATACGCAGTATTTT
TRBJ2-2,-,-,TRBV27,CASSLLEARTGELFF,TGTGCCAGCAGTTTACTCGAGGCGCGGACCGGGGAGCTGTTTTTT
TRBJ2-3,-,-,TRBV29-1,CSVRGSLVPDTQYF,TGCAGCGTTCGGGGTAGCTTGGTCCCAGATACGCAGTATTTT
TRBJ2-2,-,TRBD2,TRBV18,CASSPAGLAGGSVGELFF,TGTGCCAGCTCACCAGCGGGACTAGCGGGAGGTTCCGTCGGGGAGCTGTTTTTT
TRBJ1-5,-,TRBD1,TRBV7-2,CASSWDSQPQHF,TGTGCCAGCAGCTGGGACAGTCAGCCCCAGCATTTT
TRBJ1-5,-,TRBD1,TRBV9,CASSVATGGPQHF,TGTGCCAGCAGCGTAGCTACAGGGGGGCCCCAGCATTTT
TRBJ2-1,-,-,TRBV6-1,CASSEEARRNEQFF,TGTGCCAGCAGTGAAGAAGCTAGGCGGAATGAGCAGTTCTTC
TRBJ2-1,once,TRBD2,TRBV5-3,CARSLWTRYPNEQFF,TGTGCCAGAAGCTTGTGGACTAGATATCCCAATGAGCAGTTCTTC
TRBJ2-6,once,-,TRBV19,CASRSVSGANVLTF,TGTGCCAGTAGATCGGTCTCTGGGGCCAACGTCCTGACTTTC
TRBJ1-6,once,-,TRBV27,CASGDPSGVNNSPLHF,TGTGCCAGCGGTGACCCTAGCGGGGTAAATAATTCACCCCTCCACTTT
TRBJ1-6,-,TRBD1,TRBV18,CASTGQDNSPLHF,TGTGCCAGCACCGGACAGGATAATTCACCCCTCCACTTT
TRBJ2-1,-,TRBD2,TRBV14,CASSQVQRGVYNEQFF,TGTGCCAGCAGCCAAGTGCAGCGGGGGGTTTACAATGAGCAGTTCTTC
TRBJ2-1,-,-,TRBV21-1,CASSNSFLTRIEASPRTNEQFF,TGTGCCAGCAGCAATTCTTTCCTGACCCGGATCGAGGCGTCCCCCAGGACCAATGAGCAGTTCTTC
TRBJ2-3,-,TRBD2,TRBV10-3,CAISSGTSGLRSSTDTQYF,TGTGCCATCAGTTCCGGGACTAGCGGTCTTCGTTCTAGCACAGATACGCAGTATTTT
TRBJ1-2,few,TRBD1,TRBV7-9,CASSSWTGDGGYTF,TGTGCCAGCAGCTCCTGGACAGGGGACGGTGGCTACACCTTC
TRBJ2-6,-,TRBD1,TRBV6-2/TRBV6-3,CASSRLAGTGGEPSGANVLTF,TGTGCCAGCAGCCGTCTCGCCGGGACAGGGGGCGAGCCCTCTGGGGCCAACGTCCTGACTTTC
TRBJ2-7,once,-,TRBV5-6,CASSLGQDGSYEQYF,TGTGCCAGCAGCTTGGGTCAGGACGGGTCCTACGAGCAGTACTTC
TRBJ2-7,-,-,TRBV30,CAWIGSGPPYEQYF,TGTGCCTGGATTGGATCCGGGCCTCCCTACGAGCAGTACTTC
TRBJ1-4,once,-,TRBV5-1,CASRLATNEKLFF,TGCGCCAGCCGTCTTGCAACTAATGAAAAACTGTTTTTT
TRBJ2-5,-,TRBD1,TRBV7-9,CASSYRAGTGGSETQYF,TGTGCCAGCAGCTATCGTGCCGGGACAGGGGGCTCGGAGACCCAGTACTTC
TRBJ1-1,-,-,TRBV7-8,CASSFTGLNTEAFF,TGTGCCAGCAGCTTTACAGGATTGAACACTGAAGCTTTCTTT
TRBJ2-3,-,-,TRBV5-8,CASSPNGDTQYF,TGTGCCAGCAGCCCAAATGGTGATACGCAGTATTTT
TRBJ1-2,few,-,TRBV6-5,CASSYIGKDGYTF,TGTGCCAGCAGTTACATTGGGAAAGATGGCTACACCTTC
TRBJ2-7,once,-,TRBV30,CAWRIPRTGPKIYEQYF,TGTGCCTGGAGAATTCCAAGAACCGGCCCGAAAATCTACGAGCAGTACTTC
TRBJ2-1,-,-,TRBV7-8,CASSALPSARGNEQFF,TGTGCCAGCAGCGCTCTACCTAGCGCTAGGGGGAATGAGCAGTTCTTC
TRBJ2-7,-,-,TRBV6-2/TRBV6-3,CASSYLGVREQYF,TGTGCCAGCAGTTATCTTGGGGTCCGCGAGCAGTACTTC
TRBJ1-6,-,TRBD1,TRBV6-6,CASSYNRGLRSPLHF,TGTGCCAGCAGTTACAACAGGGGGCTCCGTTCACCCCTCCACTTT
TRBJ2-3,once,TRBD2,TRBV7-3,CASSAIAGGPEEDTQYF,TGTGCCAGCAGCGCAATAGCGGGAGGGCCTGAGGAAGATACGCAGTATTTT
TRBJ1-2,-,-,TRBV10-1,CASSEYRGCGYTF,TGCGCCAGCAGTGAGTATCGGGGGTGTGGCTACACCTTC
TRBJ2-4,-,-,TRBV6-2/TRBV6-3,CASSPNKGPILNIQYF,TGTGCCAGCAGCCCCAATAAGGGGCCCATTTTAAACATTCAGTACTTC
TRBJ1-1,-,-,TRBV4-3,CASSQLALGGDMNTEAFF,TGCGCCAGCAGCCAACTGGCCCTGGGGGGAGACATGAACACTGAAGCTTTCTTT
TRBJ2-2,-,TRBD1,TRBV5-1,CASSLGTGANTGELFF,TGCGCCAGCAGCTTGGGGACAGGGGCGAACACCGGGGAGCTGTTTTTT
TRBJ1-5,-,TRBD1,TRBV7-9,CASSLGQRGSIYSNQPQHF,TGTGCCAGCAGCCTGGGACAGAGAGGATCCATATATAGCAATCAGCCCCAGCATTTT
TRBJ1-6,-,-,TRBV7-3,CASSLTAGNSPLHF,TGTGCCAGCAGCTTAACGGCCGGTAATTCACCCCTCCACTTT
TRBJ1-2,-,-,TRBV12-3/TRBV12-4,CASSATRLYGYTF,TGTGCCAGCAGTGCTACGAGGTTATATGGCTACACCTTC
TRBJ2-7,-,-,TRBV5-4,CASSWGSGDEQYF,TGTGCCAGCAGCTGGGGGTCCGGGGACGAGCAGTACTTC
TRBJ2-3,-,-,TRBV24-1,CAAGGGVDTQYF,TGTGCCGCCGGGGGAGGTGTCGATACGCAGTATTTT
TRBJ1-4,few,TRBD1,TRBV6-6,CASSRKIGTGAFNEKLFF,TGTGCCAGCAGTCGCAAAATAGGGACAGGGGCCTTTAATGAAAAACTGTTTTTT
TRBJ2-1,-,-,TRBV27,CASSLSRLNEQFF,TGTGCCAGCAGTTTATCGAGGCTCAATGAGCAGTTCTTC
TRBJ1-4,once,TRBD1,TRBV18,CASSQTTGWDEKLFF,TGTGCCAGCTCCCAAACGACAGGGTGGGATGAAAAACTGTTTTTT
TRBJ2-2,-,TRBD1,TRBV5-4,CASSIDRGVPGELFF,TGTGCCAGCAGCATAGACAGGGGGGTCCCCGGGGAGCTGTTTTTT
TRBJ2-3,once,-,TRBV28,CASSPRRMSLREDTQYF,TGTGCCAGCAGTCCGCGGCGGATGAGCCTGAGGGAGGATACGCAGTATTTT